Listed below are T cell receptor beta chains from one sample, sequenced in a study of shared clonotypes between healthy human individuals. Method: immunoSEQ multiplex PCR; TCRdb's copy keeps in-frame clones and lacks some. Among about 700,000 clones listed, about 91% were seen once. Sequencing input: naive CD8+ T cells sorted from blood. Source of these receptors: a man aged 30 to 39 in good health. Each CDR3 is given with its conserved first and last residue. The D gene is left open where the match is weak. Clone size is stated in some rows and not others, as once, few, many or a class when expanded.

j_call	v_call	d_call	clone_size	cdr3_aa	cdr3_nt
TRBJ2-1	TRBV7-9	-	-	CASSLSQYNEQFF	TGTGCCAGCAGCTTAAGTCAGTACAATGAGCAGTTCTTC
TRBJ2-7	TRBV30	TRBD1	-	CAWSTGTGSNEQYF	TGTGCCTGGAGTACCGGGACAGGGTCGAACGAGCAGTACTTC
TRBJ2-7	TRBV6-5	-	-	CASSYGKTYEQYF	TGTGCCAGCAGTTACGGCAAGACCTACGAGCAGTACTTC
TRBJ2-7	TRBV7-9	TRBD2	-	CASSSTMGGMGEQYF	TGTGCCAGCAGCTCCACAATGGGGGGGATGGGCGAGCAGTACTTC
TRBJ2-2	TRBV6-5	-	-	CASSATGNTGELFF	TGTGCCAGCAGTGCGACAGGGAACACCGGGGAGCTGTTTTTT
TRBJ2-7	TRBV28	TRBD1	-	CASSLGRTGIYEQYF	TGTGCCAGCAGTTTAGGTAGGACAGGGATCTACGAGCAGTACTTC
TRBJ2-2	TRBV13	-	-	CASSFRPGELFF	TGTGCCAGCAGCTTTCGTCCCGGGGAGCTGTTTTTT
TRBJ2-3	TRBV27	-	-	CASSLGARAADTQYF	TGTGCCAGCAGTTTAGGGGCACGGGCGGCAGATACGCAGTATTTT
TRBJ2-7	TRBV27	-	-	CASGQGAYEQYF	TGTGCCAGCGGGCAGGGTGCCTACGAGCAGTACTTC
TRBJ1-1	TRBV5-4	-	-	CASSIQGRIDTEAFF	TGTGCCAGCAGCATACAGGGTAGAATCGACACTGAAGCTTTCTTT
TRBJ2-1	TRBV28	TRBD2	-	CASSLLLGLAVHNEQFF	TGTGCCAGCAGTTTATTGCTCGGGCTAGCGGTACATAATGAGCAGTTCTTC
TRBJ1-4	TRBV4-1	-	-	CASSQDIVGSASNEKLFF	TGCGCCAGCAGCCAAGATATCGTAGGGTCGGCTTCTAATGAAAAACTGTTTTTT
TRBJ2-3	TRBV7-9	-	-	CASSTMTDTQYF	TGTGCCAGCAGCACTATGACAGATACGCAGTATTTT
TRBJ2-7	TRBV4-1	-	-	CASSQVQDLTYEQYF	TGCGCCAGCAGCCAAGTTCAGGACCTAACCTACGAGCAGTACTTC
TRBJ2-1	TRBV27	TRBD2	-	CASSPAGLAGGRNEQFF	TGTGCCAGCAGTCCCGCAGGACTAGCGGGAGGGCGGAATGAGCAGTTCTTC
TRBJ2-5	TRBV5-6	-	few	CASSFVGASQETQYF	TGTGCCAGCAGCTTCGTGGGGGCTAGCCAAGAGACCCAGTACTTC
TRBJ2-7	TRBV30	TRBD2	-	CAWSLAGDGEQYF	TGTGCCTGGAGTTTAGCGGGAGATGGTGAGCAGTACTTC
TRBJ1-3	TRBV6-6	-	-	CASSYVRSSGNTIYF	TGTGCCAGCAGTTACGTTCGGAGCTCTGGAAACACCATATATTTT
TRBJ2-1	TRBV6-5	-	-	CATTPGGRYNEQFF	TGTGCCACCACCCCCGGCGGTCGCTACAATGAGCAGTTCTTC
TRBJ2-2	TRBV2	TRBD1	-	CASSELGTGVGTGELFF	TGTGCCAGCAGTGAATTAGGGACAGGGGTGGGCACCGGGGAGCTGTTTTTT
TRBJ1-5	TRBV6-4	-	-	CASSEDSGPNQPQHF	TGTGCCAGCAGCGAAGATAGCGGACCCAATCAGCCCCAGCATTTT
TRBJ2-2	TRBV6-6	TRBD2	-	CASSYPGGANTGELFF	TGTGCCAGCAGTTACCCGGGAGGGGCGAACACCGGGGAGCTGTTTTTT
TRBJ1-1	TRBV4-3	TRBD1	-	CASSPGQGYTEAFF	TGCGCCAGCAGCCCGGGACAGGGGTACACTGAAGCTTTCTTT
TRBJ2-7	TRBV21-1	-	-	CASSKSGSSYEQYF	TGTGCCAGCAGCAAAAGCGGGAGCTCCTACGAGCAGTACTTC
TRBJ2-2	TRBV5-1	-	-	CASSLDRAGELFF	TGCGCCAGCAGCTTGGACAGGGCCGGGGAGCTGTTTTTT
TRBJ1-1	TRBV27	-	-	CASSSLQGTNTEAFF	TGTGCCAGCAGTTCCCTACAGGGAACGAACACTGAAGCTTTCTTT
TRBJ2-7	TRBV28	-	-	CASSFTSAQPESRYEQYF	TGTGCCAGCAGTTTCACCAGCGCACAACCAGAGAGCCGCTACGAGCAGTACTTC
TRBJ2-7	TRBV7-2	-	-	CASSLATVSYEQYF	TGTGCCAGCAGCTTAGCGACAGTTTCCTACGAGCAGTACTTC
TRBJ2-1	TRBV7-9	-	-	CASSRSTYGSSYNEQFF	TGTGCCAGCAGCCGATCTACGTACGGAAGCTCCTACAATGAGCAGTTCTTC
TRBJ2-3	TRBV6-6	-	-	CASTFSREGITDTQYF	TGTGCCAGCACCTTCTCACGTGAAGGGATAACAGATACGCAGTATTTT
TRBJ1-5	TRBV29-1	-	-	CSVGVGYSNQPQHF	TGCAGCGTTGGGGTAGGGTATAGCAATCAGCCCCAGCATTTT
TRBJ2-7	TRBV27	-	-	CASSLMAGPYEQYF	TGTGCCAGCAGTTTAATGGCAGGGCCCTACGAGCAGTACTTC